The 32 T cell receptor beta chains presented below share a single source sample, sequenced in a study of glioma-infiltrating T cells after dendritic cell vaccination. Generated by immunoSEQ multiplex PCR, the TCRdb table keeps only in-frame clones and is missing some. The sample carries some 60,000 clones, about four fifths recorded once. The time point: after dendritic cell vaccination, including at tumor progression/relapse. The sample consisted of blood, taken after dendritic cell vaccination. The receptors originated from a human donor with glioblastoma.

This clone has a single count. CDR3 residues: CAWSDRVYEQYF. For the CDR3, the DNA is TGTGCCTGGAGTGACAGGGTCTACGAGCAGTACTTC. The J gene is TRBJ2-7, the V gene TRBV30; D is perhaps TRBD1 (6 bases). V lost 1 base to trimming and J lost 3 bases, with 7 bases between them. Germline V gives CDR1 GTSNPN, CDR2 SVGIG (reference sequence). CDR3 length: 12 amino acids.

This clone was detected once. The chain has TRBV2 and TRBJ1-2; D uncertain. V was cut by 1 base and J by 7 bases, with 13 bases left in between. This CDR3 is built from 14 residues. Germline lookup yields CDR1 SNHLY and CDR2 FYNNEI. This CDR3 reads CASSEDRRRFGYTF. The CDR3 DNA sequence: TGTGCCAGCAGTGAAGATCGGAGGCGATTTGGCTACACCTTC. Based on the CDR3 plus reference TRBV2 and TRBJ1-2, the full variable domain is EPEVTQTPSHQVTQMGQEVILRCVPISNHLYFYWYRQILGQKVEFLVSFYNNEISEKSEIFDDQFSVERPDGSNFTLKIRSTKLEDSAMYFCASSEDRRRFGYTFGSGTRLTVV.

The V call is TRBV7-2, the J call TRBJ1-2; D call uncertain. V gave up 5 bases and J gave up 6 bases, with 19 bases separating them. Germline values: CDR1 SGHTA, CDR2 FQGNSA. The CDR3 runs 15 residues. The CDR3 DNA is TGTGCCAGCAGCCTCCCTTCTAGAACGGTCCATGGCTACACCTTC. Encoded protein: CASSLPSRTVHGYTF.

This chain uses TRBV6-1 with TRBJ1-2, with D perhaps TRBD1 (5 bases). The ends were cut back, 6 bases at V and 3 bases at J, with 8 bases in the middle. CDR1 is MNHNS and CDR2 is SASEGT in the germline V gene. The CDR3 sequence is 12 residues long. CDR3 sequence (DNA): TGTGCCAGCAGGGGGGGGGACTATGGCTACACCTTC. This translates into CASRGGDYGYTF.

The chain has TRBV10-1 and TRBJ1-2; the D is unclear. In germline, CDR1 is WNHNN, CDR2 SYGVQD (reference sequence). The CDR3 runs to 13 residues. Trimming took 1 base from V and 4 from J, leaving 7 bases between them. The chain's CDR3 is CASSEWRSYGYTF. The CDR3 nucleotides read TGCGCCAGCAGTGAGTGGCGGAGCTATGGCTACACCTTC.

With respect to this clone: The sample contains more than one DNA sequence encoding this CDR3. This rearrangement joins TRBV13 to TRBJ2-5, with 11 bases fitting TRBD2. Germline-derived CDR1 and CDR2 are PRHDT and FYEKMQ (reference sequence). This CDR3 has 16 amino acids. The trim removed 0 bases at V and 1 base at J, leaving 1 base unmatched. The CDR3 spells CASSLGLAGGQETQYF. CDR3 DNA: TGTGCCAGCAGCTTAGGGCTAGCGGGGGGCCAAGAGACCCAGTACTTC.

The chain couples TRBV6-6 to TRBJ1-1; TRBD1 aligns across 10 bases. The V gene end was trimmed by 8 bases and the J gene end by 4 bases; junction bases not matched to a gene: 10. The CDR3 is made up of 15 amino acids. Germline CDR1 and CDR2: MNHNY and SVGAGI (reference sequence). CDR3 in amino acids: CASSRDRGGGTEAFF. In DNA form, the CDR3 reads TGTGCCAGCTCCCGGGACAGGGGCGGGGGCACTGAAGCTTTCTTT.

The chain uses TRBV27 and TRBJ2-2; possible D gene TRBD1, 5 bases. The CDR3 spans 17 residues. V lost 2 bases and J lost 6, with 19 bases in between. Germline CDR1 is MNHEY and CDR2 is SMNVEV (reference sequence). The chain's CDR3 is CASSLGAIAWLAGELFF. The CDR3 region has the DNA TGTGCCAGCAGTTTAGGGGCGATAGCTTGGCTTGCCGGGGAGCTGTTTTTT.

The rearrangement joins TRBV27 to TRBJ2-7; D ambiguous. The ends were cut back, 5 bases at V and 1 base at J, with 12 bases in the middle. The CDR3 has 14 residues. Germline V gives CDR1 MNHEY, CDR2 SMNVEV (reference sequence). CDR3: CASSHTEESYEQYF. The CDR3 DNA follows: TGTGCCAGCAGTCACACTGAGGAGTCCTACGAGCAGTACTTC.

This clone was counted at least ten times. The chain employs TRBV7-9 and TRBJ2-7; D possibly corresponds to TRBD1 (6 bases). Germline assignment: CDR1 SEHNR and CDR2 FQNEAQ (reference sequence). The germline V and J ends were trimmed by 4 bases and 6 bases, with 13 bases remaining between them. This CDR3 region has 13 residues. In DNA, the CDR3 is TGTGCCAGCAGCTCCTCCACAGGGCTCGAGCAGTACTTC. Protein product: CASSSSTGLEQYF.

This chain uses TRBV19 with TRBJ2-1; weak D call: TRBD2 (5 bases). The germline V and J ends were trimmed by 7 bases and 0 bases, with 10 bases remaining between them. Germline-derived CDR1 and CDR2 are LNHDA and SQIVND (reference sequence). The CDR3 contains 14 residues. DNA for the CDR3: TGTGCCAGTACCATTGGAGGCTCCTACAATGAGCAGTTCTTC. It yields the protein CASTIGGSYNEQFF.

V gene TRBV5-1 combines with J gene TRBJ1-1; D is ambiguous. CDR1 is SGHRS, CDR2 YFSETQ, per germline. The CDR3 is made up of 13 amino acids. Trimming pared 0 bases from V and 1 base from J, leaving 4 bases between. This CDR3 reads CASSLDTNTEAFF. CDR3 in DNA: TGCGCCAGCAGCTTGGACACGAACACTGAAGCTTTCTTT. Drawing the rest from reference TRBV5-1 and TRBJ1-1, the complete variable domain is KAGVTQTPRYLIKTRGQQVTLSCSPISGHRSVSWYQQTPGQGLQFLFEYFSETQRNKGNFPGRFSGRQFSNSRSEMNVSTLELGDSALYLCASSLDTNTEAFFGQGTRLTVV.

The J gene is TRBJ1-1, the V gene TRBV5-6, with D perhaps TRBD1 (6 bases). The germline gives CDR1 SGHDT, CDR2 YYEEEE. V was clipped by 3 bases and J by 11 bases, with 20 bases between them. The CDR3 runs 14 residues. In nucleotides, the CDR3 is TGTGCCAGCAGCTCGCCGGGCGGGTTAAGGGGGGCTTTCTTT. It yields the protein CASSSPGGLRGAFF.

This chain connects TRBV30 to TRBJ1-2, with 8 bases matching TRBD1. The CDR3 extends over 16 amino acids. The germline V gene encodes CDR1 GTSNPN and CDR2 SVGIG (reference sequence). The V and J ends lost 0 bases and 4 bases, in that order; junction bases with no gene match: 10. CDR3 DNA: TGTGCCTGGAGTGTACGACAGGGGTTCCCGGGCTATGGCTACACCTTC. It translates to CAWSVRQGFPGYGYTF.

J is TRBJ1-5 and V is TRBV6-6; D is unclear. The V gene's germline CDR1 is MNHNY and CDR2 SVGAGI (reference sequence). The CDR3 has 15 residues. The V and J ends lost 3 bases and 7 bases respectively, with 16 bases between them. The CDR3 DNA reads as TGTGCCAGCAGTTATTTGTCGGCGACGGGACAGCCCCAGCATTTT. Encoded protein: CASSYLSATGQPQHF.

This clone was seen a few times. The chain has TRBV10-1 and TRBJ2-1; no clear D. This CDR3 is built from 12 residues. Trimming took 4 bases from V and 6 from J, leaving 7 bases between them. Germline assignment: CDR1 WNHNN and CDR2 SYGVQD (reference sequence). The CDR3 spells CASSVLSNEQFF. CDR3 bases: TGCGCCAGCAGTGTTCTTTCCAATGAGCAGTTCTTC.

This chain links TRBV29-1 with TRBJ1-2, with D tentatively TRBD1 (5 bases). The CDR3 contains 13 residues. The germline V gene encodes CDR1 SQVTM and CDR2 ANQGSEA. The V gene lost 6 bases and the J gene lost 4 bases, with 15 bases spanning the gap. CDR3 in amino acids: CSVPGEGPYGYTF. The CDR3 coding sequence is TGCAGCGTCCCCGGGGAGGGGCCCTATGGCTACACCTTC.

The chain couples TRBV27 to TRBJ1-5; no clear D gene. V was shortened by 5 bases and J by 0 bases, with 11 bases between the two germline ends. This CDR3 comprises 15 residues. Germline-derived CDR1 and CDR2 are MNHEY and SMNVEV (reference sequence). CDR3 nucleotide sequence: TGTGCCAGCAGTGAACAGACCTATAGCAATCAGCCCCAGCATTTT. Protein sequence: CASSEQTYSNQPQHF.

The CDR3 is CASSATGGAVAFF. DNA for the CDR3: TGTGCCAGCAGCGCGACAGGGGGAGCGGTGGCTTTCTTT. The V gene is TRBV9, the J gene TRBJ1-1; 9 positions agree with TRBD1. The CDR3 covers 13 residues. Unmatched junction bases numbered 8, after V lost 3 bases and J lost 11 bases. Per the germline V gene, CDR1 is SGDLS and CDR2 is YYNGEE.

The chain couples TRBV30 to TRBJ2-5; D is unclear. CDR3 length: 12 residues. Germline V gene data show CDR1 as GTSNPN and CDR2 as SVGIG (reference sequence). With 1 base removed from V and 0 bases from J, the gap between germline ends came to 3 bases. The CDR3 nucleotides are TGTGCCTGGAGTGGTAACCAAGAGACCCAGTACTTC. It translates to CAWSGNQETQYF.

This chain joins TRBV10-3 and TRBJ2-7; D might be TRBD1 (6 bases). The CDR3 contains 15 residues. The germline V gene has CDR1 ENHRY and CDR2 SYGVKD. Trimming stripped 5 bases from V and 3 bases from J, with 17 bases between. As DNA, the CDR3 is TGTGCCATCAGTTCAGGGGCACCAGGCATCTACGAGCAGTACTTC. Residues: CAISSGAPGIYEQYF.

This chain connects TRBV7-3 to TRBJ1-1; tentative D call: TRBD1 (5 bases). The CDR3 totals 13 residues. V dropped 5 bases and J dropped 2 bases, with 9 bases sitting between them. CDR1 is SGHTA, CDR2 FQGTGA, per germline. CDR3 region: CASSPDSNTEAFF. The CDR3, as DNA: TGTGCCAGCAGCCCTGACAGTAACACTGAAGCTTTCTTT.

CDR3 sequence (DNA): TGTGCCAGCAGTGTTAGCGGGGAAGAGACCCAGTACTTC. This gives the protein CASSVSGEETQYF. The chain employs TRBV6-1 and TRBJ2-5; 8 bases line up with TRBD2. The V gene end was trimmed by 4 bases and the J gene end by 3 bases; junction bases not matched to a gene: 1. CDR3 length: 13 residues. CDR1 is MNHNS, CDR2 SASEGT, per germline.

On this clone: The same CDR3 also results from other DNA sequences found in this sample. J is TRBJ1-1 and V is TRBV4-1; D uncertain. Germline V gives CDR1 MGHRA, CDR2 YSYEKL. CDR3 length equals 13 residues. Trimming took off 0 bases at V and 1 base at J, with 3 bases between the two ends. CDR3 region: CASSQDRNTEAFF. CDR3 DNA: TGCGCCAGCAGCCAAGATAGGAACACTGAAGCTTTCTTT.

The sample holds one count of this clone. The rearrangement uses TRBV10-3 and TRBJ2-3; 13 bases align to TRBD2. J was trimmed by 1 base and V by 7 bases; bases with no gene match: 5. There are 16 residues in the CDR3. Per the germline V gene, CDR1 is ENHRY and CDR2 is SYGVKD. The CDR3 is CAITRGTSGGTDTQYF. The CDR3, as DNA: TGTGCCATCACAAGAGGGACTAGCGGGGGCACAGATACGCAGTATTTT.

The V gene is TRBV5-1, the J gene TRBJ2-5; 8 positions agree with TRBD1. The CDR3 extends over 15 amino acids. The V and J ends lost 1 base and 1 base, in that order; junction bases with no gene match: 3. Per the germline V gene, CDR1 is SGHRS and CDR2 is YFSETQ. The CDR3, as DNA: TGCGCCAGCAGCTTGACCGGACAGGGCCAAGAGACCCAGTACTTC. It encodes CASSLTGQGQETQYF. The variable domain in full, completed from reference TRBV5-1 and TRBJ2-5, reads KAGVTQTPRYLIKTRGQQVTLSCSPISGHRSVSWYQQTPGQGLQFLFEYFSETQRNKGNFPGRFSGRQFSNSRSEMNVSTLELGDSALYLCASSLTGQGQETQYFGPGTRLLVL.

A remark on this clone: One end of the junction does not line up with germline, which may come from a read error. This chain links TRBV7-7 with TRBJ2-4; tentative D call: TRBD1 (5 bases). Germline loops: CDR1 SSHAT, CDR2 FNYEAQ (reference sequence). The CDR3 has 14 amino acids. Here the CDR3 DNA reads TGTGCTAGCAGCCCATTGACAGACAAAAACATTCAGTACTTC. This translates into CASSPLTDKNIQYF.

The table lists this clone with a count of one. V and J are TRBV2 and TRBJ1-5; D remains unclear. V was shortened by 7 bases and J by 0 bases, with 16 bases between the two germline ends. The germline V gene has CDR1 SNHLY and CDR2 FYNNEI. The CDR3 sequence is 16 residues long. The CDR3 loop reads CASTWAVDYSNQPQHF. The CDR3 DNA sequence: TGTGCCAGCACTTGGGCCGTCGACTATAGCAATCAGCCCCAGCATTTT.

This clone was observed a single time. The rearrangement links TRBV7-9 to TRBJ2-2; D gene ambiguous. Per the germline V gene, CDR1 is SEHNR and CDR2 is FQNEAQ (reference sequence). This CDR3 is built from 17 residues. Trimming stripped 3 bases from V and 1 base from J, with 15 bases between. CDR3 coding DNA: TGTGCCAGCAGCTTGGATTCAGCAGGAAAGAACACCGGGGAGCTGTTTTTT. Its protein product is CASSLDSAGKNTGELFF.

This sequence joins TRBV10-3 and TRBJ2-6, with 7 bases matching TRBD1. The CDR3 loop spans 16 amino acids. CDR1 and CDR2 (germline): ENHRY, SYGVKD. Trimming took 7 bases from V and 0 from J; bases not matched to a gene: 6. CDR3 in amino acids: CAITGTAVSGANVLTF. The CDR3 region has the DNA TGTGCCATCACCGGGACAGCAGTCTCTGGGGCCAACGTCCTGACTTTC.

The chain links TRBV5-6 to TRBJ1-1, with TRBD1 matching 7 bases. CDR3 length: 15 amino acids. The ends lost 4 bases at V and 1 base at J; junction bases unmatched: 7. Germline V gives CDR1 SGHDT, CDR2 YYEEEE. CDR3 sequence (DNA): TGTGCCAGCAGCCCCCGGGACAGTGGGAACACTGAAGCTTTCTTT. This sequence encodes CASSPRDSGNTEAFF. Based on the CDR3 plus reference TRBV5-6 and TRBJ1-1, the full variable domain is DAGVTQSPTHLIKTRGQQVTLRCSPKSGHDTVSWYQQALGQGPQFIFQYYEEEERQRGNFPDRFSGHQFPNYSSELNVNALLLGDSALYLCASSPRDSGNTEAFFGQGTRLTVV.

This clone was detected only once. The chain carries TRBV5-1 and TRBJ1-1; D gene uncertain. The CDR3 has 15 amino acids. Germline V CDR1 and CDR2: SGHRS, YFSETQ. Deletions cut 0 bases from V and 0 bases from J, with 9 bases between. The CDR3 nucleotides are TGCGCCAGCAGCTTGGCCGGGGAGATGAACACTGAAGCTTTCTTT. Amino acid sequence: CASSLAGEMNTEAFF.